Below are 2 T cell receptor beta chains sequenced from a single sample in a study of T cell responses to AZD1222 COVID-19 vaccine. The method was immunoSEQ multiplex PCR; TCRdb's version includes in-frame clones alone and lacks a portion of them. The repertoire holds some 130,000 clones, with approximately 88% as singletons. The sample in question was peripheral blood, obtained on day 0 of AZD1222 vaccination. The receptor source for this set is an adult in good health.

This chain links TRBV7-9 with TRBJ1-1, with D tentatively TRBD1 (5 bases). CDR1 and CDR2 from the germline V gene are SEHNR and FQNEAQ (reference sequence). V lost 5 bases to trimming and J lost 3 bases, with 19 bases between them. The CDR3 loop spans 16 amino acids. The chain's CDR3 is CASSIFGAGDYTEAFF. The CDR3 coding sequence is TGTGCCAGCAGCATCTTCGGGGCGGGGGATTACACTGAAGCTTTCTTT.

The chain is built from TRBV28 and TRBJ1-4, with D uncertain. The CDR3 runs 12 residues. V was trimmed by 10 bases and J by 8 bases, leaving 14 bases between them. Germline V CDR1 and CDR2: MDHEN, SYDVKM. DNA for the CDR3: TGTGCCACGGCACCACGGGGAGAAAAACTGTTTTTT. It translates to CATAPRGEKLFF.